This T cell receptor beta chain was recovered during a study of cytomegalovirus exposure and HLA in healthy donors. About the study: From donors who were HLA-typed, an early data release held 75 million to 85 million unique TCRs.

PCR employed 60 Vbeta and 13 Jbeta primers. Clones were read by immunoSEQ multiplex PCR, and TCRdb kept only the in-frame ones, dropping some. The sample shows approximately 150,000 clones, and roughly 1.6% sits with its ten largest clones. In germline, CDR1 is KGHSH, CDR2 LQKENI. Germline trimming cut 8 bases from V and 1 base from J; bases unmatched to any gene: 13. CDR3 length: 16 amino acids. As regards this clone: The antigen remains unidentified.

Study-wide results and caveats: Donor immune exposure was known only as CMV serostatus. Several of the most significant clusters were apparently associated with common viral pathogens in a later analysis.

The V and J genes are TRBV18 and TRBJ1-1; 7 bases map to TRBD1. The specimen was PBMCs. The source is a woman aged 40 to 50 in good health and CMV-seronegative. The CDR3 DNA follows: TGTGCCAGCAAGTCACAGGGGCCCACGCGGAACACTGAAGCTTTCTTT. Translated: CASKSQGPTRNTEAFF.